The sequence of this T cell receptor beta chain was determined in a study of cytomegalovirus exposure and HLA in healthy donors. Of note for this clone: The antigen remains unidentified.

This CDR3 is built from 13 residues. V gave up 3 bases and J gave up 5 bases; unmatched junction bases: 3. Per the germline V gene, CDR1 is MNHEY and CDR2 is SMNVEV (reference sequence). Use of 60 Vbeta and 13 Jbeta primers characterized the PCR. Some clones are missing from TCRdb's copy, which holds only in-frame ones; the method was immunoSEQ multiplex PCR. Its listing shows about 150,000 clones. Notes on the study in general: According to a later analysis, donors in an Asian-associated ancestry cluster reportedly had fewer N-insertions than the approximately 730-donor mean.

This sequence was found in a woman aged 45-60 years in good health and CMV-seronegative. Sequencing was carried out using PBMCs. V usage is TRBV27 and J usage is TRBJ2-7; 8 bases line up with TRBD1. This CDR3 reads CASSFQGADEQYF. The DNA for the CDR3 is TGTGCCAGCAGTTTCCAGGGGGCGGACGAGCAGTACTTC.